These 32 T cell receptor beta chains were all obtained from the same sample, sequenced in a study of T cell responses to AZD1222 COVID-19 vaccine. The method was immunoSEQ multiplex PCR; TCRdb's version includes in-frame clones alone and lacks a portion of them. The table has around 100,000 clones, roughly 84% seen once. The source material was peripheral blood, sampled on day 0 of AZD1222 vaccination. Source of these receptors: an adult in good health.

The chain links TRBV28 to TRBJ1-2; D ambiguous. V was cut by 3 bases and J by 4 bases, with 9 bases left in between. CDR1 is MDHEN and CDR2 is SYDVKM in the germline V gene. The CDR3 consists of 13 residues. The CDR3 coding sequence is TGTGCCAGCAGTTTTAGGGTAGGCTATGGCTACACCTTC. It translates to CASSFRVGYGYTF.

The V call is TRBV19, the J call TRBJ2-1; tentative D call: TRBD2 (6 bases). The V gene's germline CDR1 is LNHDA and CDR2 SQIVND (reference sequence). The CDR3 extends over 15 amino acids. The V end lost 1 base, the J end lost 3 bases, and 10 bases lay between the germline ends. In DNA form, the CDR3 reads TGTGCCAGTAGTATAGCCCGGGACTTCTACAATGAGCAGTTCTTC. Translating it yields CASSIARDFYNEQFF.

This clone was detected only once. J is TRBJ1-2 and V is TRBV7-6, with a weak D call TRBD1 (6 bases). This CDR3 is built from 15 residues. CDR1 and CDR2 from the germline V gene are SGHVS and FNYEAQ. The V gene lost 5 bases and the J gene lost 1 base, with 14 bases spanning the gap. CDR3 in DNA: TGTGCCAGCAGCGCAGGGGTGGGAGTTAACTATGGCTACACCTTC. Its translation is CASSAGVGVNYGYTF. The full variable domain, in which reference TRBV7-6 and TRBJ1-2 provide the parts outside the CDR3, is GAGVSQSPRYKVTKRGQDVALRCDPISGHVSLYWYRQALGQGPEFLTYFNYEAQQDKSGLPNDRFSAERPEGSISTLTIQRTEQRDSAMYRCASSAGVGVNYGYTFGSGTRLTVV.

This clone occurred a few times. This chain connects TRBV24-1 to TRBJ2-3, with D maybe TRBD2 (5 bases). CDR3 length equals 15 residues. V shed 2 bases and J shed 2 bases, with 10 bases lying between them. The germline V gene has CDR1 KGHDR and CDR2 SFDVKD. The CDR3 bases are TGTGCCACCAGTGATTCCGGGATACCCACAGATACGCAGTATTTT. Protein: CATSDSGIPTDTQYF.

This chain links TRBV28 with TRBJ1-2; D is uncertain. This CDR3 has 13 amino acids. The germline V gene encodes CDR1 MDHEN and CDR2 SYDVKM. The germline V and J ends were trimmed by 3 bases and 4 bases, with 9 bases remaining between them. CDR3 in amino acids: CASSFSIAYGYTF. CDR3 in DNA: TGTGCCAGCAGTTTCTCCATAGCCTATGGCTACACCTTC.

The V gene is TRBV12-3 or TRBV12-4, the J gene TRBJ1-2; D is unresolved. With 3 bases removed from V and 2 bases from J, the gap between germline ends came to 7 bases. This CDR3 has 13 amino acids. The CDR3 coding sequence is TGTGCCAGCAGTTTCGGGATGAACTATGGCTACACCTTC. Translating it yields CASSFGMNYGYTF.

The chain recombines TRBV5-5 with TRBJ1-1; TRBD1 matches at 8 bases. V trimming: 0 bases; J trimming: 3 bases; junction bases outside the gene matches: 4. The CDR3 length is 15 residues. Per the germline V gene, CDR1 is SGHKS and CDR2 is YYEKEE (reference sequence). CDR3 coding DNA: TGTGCCAGCAGCTTGGTCTCGGACAGGGACACTGAAGCTTTCTTT. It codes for CASSLVSDRDTEAFF.

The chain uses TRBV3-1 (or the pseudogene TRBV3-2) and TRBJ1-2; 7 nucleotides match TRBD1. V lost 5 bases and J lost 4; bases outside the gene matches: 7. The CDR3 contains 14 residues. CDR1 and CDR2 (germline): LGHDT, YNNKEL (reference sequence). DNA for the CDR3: TGTGCCAGCAGCACAAGCGGACAGGTCTATGGCTACACCTTC. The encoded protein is CASSTSGQVYGYTF.

CDR3 DNA: TGCGCCAGCAGCCAAGATAGGAATAGCAATCAGCCCCAGCATTTT. This translates into CASSQDRNSNQPQHF. The rearrangement joins TRBV4-3 to TRBJ1-5; D is unresolved. In germline, CDR1 is LGHNA, CDR2 YSLEER. The CDR3 is 15 amino acids. Trimming stripped 0 bases from V and 0 bases from J, with 6 bases between.

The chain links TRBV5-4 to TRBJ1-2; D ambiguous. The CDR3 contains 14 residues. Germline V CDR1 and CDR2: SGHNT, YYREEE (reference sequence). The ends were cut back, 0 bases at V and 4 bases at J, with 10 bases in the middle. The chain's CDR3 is CASSLEGQLYGYTF. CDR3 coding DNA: TGTGCCAGCAGCTTGGAAGGGCAACTCTATGGCTACACCTTC.

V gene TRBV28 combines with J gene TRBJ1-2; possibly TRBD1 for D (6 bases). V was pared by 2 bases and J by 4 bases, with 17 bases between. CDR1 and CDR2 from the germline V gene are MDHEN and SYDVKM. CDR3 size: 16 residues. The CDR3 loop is CASSLGTGTPLYGYTF. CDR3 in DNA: TGTGCCAGCAGTTTAGGAACCGGGACACCACTCTATGGCTACACCTTC.

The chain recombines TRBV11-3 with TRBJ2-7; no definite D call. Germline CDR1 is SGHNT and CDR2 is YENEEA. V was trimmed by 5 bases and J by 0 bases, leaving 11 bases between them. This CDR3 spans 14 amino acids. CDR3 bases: TGTGCCAGCAGCGGGCCACCGAGCTCCTACGAGCAGTACTTC. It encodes CASSGPPSSYEQYF.

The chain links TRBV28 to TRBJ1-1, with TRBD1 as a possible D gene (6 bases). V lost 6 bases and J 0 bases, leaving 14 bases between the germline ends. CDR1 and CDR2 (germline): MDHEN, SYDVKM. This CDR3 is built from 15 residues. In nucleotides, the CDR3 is TGTGCCAGCAGCCGCAGGGGCGTAATGAACACTGAAGCTTTCTTT. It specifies CASSRRGVMNTEAFF.

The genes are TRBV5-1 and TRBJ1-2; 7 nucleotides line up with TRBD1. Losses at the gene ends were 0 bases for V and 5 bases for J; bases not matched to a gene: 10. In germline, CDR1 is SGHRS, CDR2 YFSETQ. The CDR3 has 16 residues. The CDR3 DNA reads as TGCGCCAGCAGCTTGGATCCCACCGCAGGGGGGTATGGCTACACCTTC. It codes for CASSLDPTAGGYGYTF.

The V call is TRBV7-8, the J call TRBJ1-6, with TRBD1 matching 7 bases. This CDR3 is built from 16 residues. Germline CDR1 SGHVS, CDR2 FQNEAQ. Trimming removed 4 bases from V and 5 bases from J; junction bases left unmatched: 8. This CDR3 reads CASSWQGQSNNSPLHF. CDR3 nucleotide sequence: TGTGCCAGCAGCTGGCAGGGACAGTCCAATAATTCACCCCTCCACTTT.

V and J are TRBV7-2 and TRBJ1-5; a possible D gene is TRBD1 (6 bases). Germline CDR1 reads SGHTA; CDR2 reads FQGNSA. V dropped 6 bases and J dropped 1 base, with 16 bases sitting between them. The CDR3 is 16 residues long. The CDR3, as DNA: TGTGCCAGCAGACGGACAGCGTTTGGAAGCAATCAGCCCCAGCATTTT. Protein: CASRRTAFGSNQPQHF. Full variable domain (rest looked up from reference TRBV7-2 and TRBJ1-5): GAGVSQSPSNKVTEKGKDVELRCDPISGHTALYWYRQSLGQGLEFLIYFQGNSAPDKSGLPSDRFSAERTGGSVSTLTIQRTQQEDSAVYLCASRRTAFGSNQPQHFGDGTRLSIL.

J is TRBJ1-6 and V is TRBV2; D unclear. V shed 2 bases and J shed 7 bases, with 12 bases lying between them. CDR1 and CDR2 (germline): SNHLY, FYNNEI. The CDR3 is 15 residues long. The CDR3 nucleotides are TGTGCCAGCAGTGAATTGGCAAGAGGGAATTCACCCCTCCACTTT. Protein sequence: CASSELARGNSPLHF.

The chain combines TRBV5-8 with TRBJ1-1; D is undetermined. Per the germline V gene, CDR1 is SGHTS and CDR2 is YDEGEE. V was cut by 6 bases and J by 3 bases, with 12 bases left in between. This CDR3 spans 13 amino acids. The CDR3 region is CASTPGRYTEAFF. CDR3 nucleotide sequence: TGTGCCAGCACCCCCGGGCGGTACACTGAAGCTTTCTTT.

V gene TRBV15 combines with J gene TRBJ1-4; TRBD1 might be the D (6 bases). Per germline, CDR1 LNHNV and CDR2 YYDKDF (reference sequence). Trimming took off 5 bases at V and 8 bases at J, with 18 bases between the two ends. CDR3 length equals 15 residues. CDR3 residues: CATSFHSGRGEKLFF. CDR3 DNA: TGTGCCACCAGCTTTCACTCAGGGAGGGGGGAAAAACTGTTTTTT.

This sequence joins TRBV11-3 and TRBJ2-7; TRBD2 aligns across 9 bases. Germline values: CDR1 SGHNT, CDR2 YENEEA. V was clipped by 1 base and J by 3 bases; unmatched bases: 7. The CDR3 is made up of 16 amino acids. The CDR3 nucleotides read TGTGCCAGCAGCTTAGTTAGCGGGAGAGTTCTCTACGAGCAGTACTTC. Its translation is CASSLVSGRVLYEQYF.

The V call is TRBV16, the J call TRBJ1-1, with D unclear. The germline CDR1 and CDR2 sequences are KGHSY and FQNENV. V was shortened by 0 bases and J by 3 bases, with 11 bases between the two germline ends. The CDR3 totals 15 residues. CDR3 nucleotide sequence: TGTGCCAGCAGCCAATCCCCCCGTGGGGACACTGAAGCTTTCTTT. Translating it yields CASSQSPRGDTEAFF. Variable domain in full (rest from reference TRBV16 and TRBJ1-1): GEEVAQTPKHLVRGEGQKAKLYCAPIKGHSYVFWYQQVLKNEFKFLISFQNENVFDETGMPKERFSAKCLPNSPCSLEIQATKLEDSAVYFCASSQSPRGDTEAFFGQGTRLTVV.

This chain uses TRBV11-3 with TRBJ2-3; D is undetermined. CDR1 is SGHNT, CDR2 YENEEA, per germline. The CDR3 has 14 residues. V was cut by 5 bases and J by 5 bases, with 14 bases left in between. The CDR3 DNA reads TGTGCCAGCAGCGCAAGTGGACGGGTAGATACGCAGTATTTT. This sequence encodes CASSASGRVDTQYF.

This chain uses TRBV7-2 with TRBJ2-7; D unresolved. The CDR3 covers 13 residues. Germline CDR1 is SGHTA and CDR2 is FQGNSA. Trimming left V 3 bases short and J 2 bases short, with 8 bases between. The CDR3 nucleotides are TGTGCCAGCAGCTTTGGGGAAACCTACGAGCAGTACTTC. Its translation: CASSFGETYEQYF.

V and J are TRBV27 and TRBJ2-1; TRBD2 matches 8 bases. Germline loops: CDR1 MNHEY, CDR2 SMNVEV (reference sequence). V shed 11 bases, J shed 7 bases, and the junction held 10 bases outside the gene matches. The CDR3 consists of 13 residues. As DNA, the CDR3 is TGTGCCTCCCAGGTAGCGGGATCTAATGAGCAGTTCTTC. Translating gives CASQVAGSNEQFF.

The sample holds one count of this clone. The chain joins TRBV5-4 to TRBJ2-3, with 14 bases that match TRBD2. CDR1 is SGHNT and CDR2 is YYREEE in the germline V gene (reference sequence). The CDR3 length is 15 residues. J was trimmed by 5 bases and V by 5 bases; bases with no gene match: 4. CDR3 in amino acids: CASSGTSGRGDTQYF. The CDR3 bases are TGTGCCAGCAGTGGGACTAGCGGGAGAGGAGATACGCAGTATTTT.

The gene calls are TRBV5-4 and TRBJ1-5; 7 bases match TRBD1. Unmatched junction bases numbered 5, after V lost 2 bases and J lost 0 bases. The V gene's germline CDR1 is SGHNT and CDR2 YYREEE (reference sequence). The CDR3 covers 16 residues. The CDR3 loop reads CASSLGTDVSNQPQHF. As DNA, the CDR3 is TGTGCCAGCAGCTTAGGGACAGACGTTAGCAATCAGCCCCAGCATTTT.

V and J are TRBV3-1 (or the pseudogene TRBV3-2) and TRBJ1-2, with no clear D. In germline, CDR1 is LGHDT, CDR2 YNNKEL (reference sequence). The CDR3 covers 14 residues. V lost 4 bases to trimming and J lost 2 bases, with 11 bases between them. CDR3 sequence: CASSPPAGNYGYTF. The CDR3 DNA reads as TGTGCCAGCAGCCCACCCGCGGGGAACTATGGCTACACCTTC.

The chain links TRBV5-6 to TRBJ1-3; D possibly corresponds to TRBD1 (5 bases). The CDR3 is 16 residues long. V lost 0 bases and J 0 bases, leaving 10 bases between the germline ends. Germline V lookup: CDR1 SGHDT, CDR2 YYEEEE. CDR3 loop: CASSLAGHHSGNTIYF. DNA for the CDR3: TGTGCCAGCAGCTTGGCCGGACACCACTCTGGAAACACCATATATTTT.

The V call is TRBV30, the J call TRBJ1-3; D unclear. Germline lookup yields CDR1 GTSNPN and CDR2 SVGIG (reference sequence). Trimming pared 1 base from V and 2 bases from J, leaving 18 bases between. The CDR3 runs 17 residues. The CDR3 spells CAWSGRAGRLTGNTIYF. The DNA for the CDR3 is TGTGCCTGGAGTGGCCGGGCAGGAAGGCTGACTGGAAACACCATATATTTT. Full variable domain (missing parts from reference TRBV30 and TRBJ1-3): SQTIHQWPATLVQPVGSPLSLECTVEGTSNPNLYWYRQAAGRGLQLLFYSVGIGQISSEVPQNLSASRPQDRQFILSSKKLLLSDSGFYLCAWSGRAGRLTGNTIYFGEGSWLTVV.

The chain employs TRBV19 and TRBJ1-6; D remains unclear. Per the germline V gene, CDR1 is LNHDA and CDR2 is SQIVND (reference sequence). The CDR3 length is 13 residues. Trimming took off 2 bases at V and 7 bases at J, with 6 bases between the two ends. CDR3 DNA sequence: TGTGCCAGTAGTATAAGCGGAAATTCACCCCTCCACTTT. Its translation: CASSISGNSPLHF.

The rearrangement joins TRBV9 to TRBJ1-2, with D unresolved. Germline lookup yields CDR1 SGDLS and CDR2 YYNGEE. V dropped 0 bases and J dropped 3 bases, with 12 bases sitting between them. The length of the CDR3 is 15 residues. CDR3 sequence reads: CASSVGARGDYGYTF. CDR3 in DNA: TGTGCCAGCAGCGTAGGGGCCCGCGGGGACTATGGCTACACCTTC.

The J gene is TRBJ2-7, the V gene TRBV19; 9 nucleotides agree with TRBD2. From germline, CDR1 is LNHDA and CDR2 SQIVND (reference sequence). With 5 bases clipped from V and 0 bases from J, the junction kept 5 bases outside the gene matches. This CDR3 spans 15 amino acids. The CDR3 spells CASSLLAGSSYEQYF. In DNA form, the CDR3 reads TGTGCCAGTAGTCTACTAGCGGGTAGCTCCTACGAGCAGTACTTC. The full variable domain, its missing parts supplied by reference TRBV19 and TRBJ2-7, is DGGITQSPKYLFRKEGQNVTLSCEQNLNHDAMYWYRQDPGQGLRLIYYSQIVNDFQKGDIAEGYSVSREKKESFPLTVTSAQKNPTAFYLCASSLLAGSSYEQYFGPGTRLTVT.